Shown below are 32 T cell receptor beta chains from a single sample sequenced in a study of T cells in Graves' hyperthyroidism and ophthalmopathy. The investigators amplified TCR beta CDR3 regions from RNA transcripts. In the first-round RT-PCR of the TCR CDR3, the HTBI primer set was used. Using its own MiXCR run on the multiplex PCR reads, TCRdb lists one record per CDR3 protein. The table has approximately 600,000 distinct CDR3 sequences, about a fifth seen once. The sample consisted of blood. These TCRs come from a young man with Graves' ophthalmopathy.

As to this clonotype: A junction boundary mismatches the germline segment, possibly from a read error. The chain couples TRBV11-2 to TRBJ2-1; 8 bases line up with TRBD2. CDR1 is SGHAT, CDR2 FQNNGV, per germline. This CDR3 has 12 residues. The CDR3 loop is CAGSVPGGRKFF. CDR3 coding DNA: TGTGCCGGCAGCGTTCCCGGCGGGAGGAAGTTCTTC. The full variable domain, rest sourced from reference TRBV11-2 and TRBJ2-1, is EAGVAQSPRYKIIEKRQSVAFWCNPISGHATLYWYQQILGQGPKLLIQFQNNGVVDDSQLPKDRFSAERLKGVDSTLKIQPAKLEDSAVYLCAGSVPGGRKFFGPGTRLTVL.

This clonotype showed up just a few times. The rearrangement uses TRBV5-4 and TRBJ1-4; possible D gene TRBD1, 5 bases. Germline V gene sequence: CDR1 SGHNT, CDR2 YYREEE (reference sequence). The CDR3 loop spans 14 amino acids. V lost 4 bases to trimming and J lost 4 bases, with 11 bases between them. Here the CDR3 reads CASSSRDGNEKLFF. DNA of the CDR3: TGTGCCAGCAGCAGCCGGGACGGTAATGAAAAACTGTTTTTT.

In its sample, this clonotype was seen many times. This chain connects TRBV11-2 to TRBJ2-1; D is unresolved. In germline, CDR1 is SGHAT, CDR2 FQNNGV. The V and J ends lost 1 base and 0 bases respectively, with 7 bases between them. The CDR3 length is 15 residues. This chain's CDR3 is CASSLGETSYNEQFF. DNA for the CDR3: TGTGCCAGCAGCTTAGGAGAGACCTCCTACAATGAGCAGTTCTTC.

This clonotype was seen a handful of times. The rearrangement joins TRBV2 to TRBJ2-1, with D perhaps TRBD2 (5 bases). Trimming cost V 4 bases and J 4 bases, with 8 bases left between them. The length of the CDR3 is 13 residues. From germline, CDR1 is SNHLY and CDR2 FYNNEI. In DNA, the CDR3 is TGTGCCAGCAGTGTCGGCGGGTACAATGAGCAGTTCTTC. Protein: CASSVGGYNEQFF.

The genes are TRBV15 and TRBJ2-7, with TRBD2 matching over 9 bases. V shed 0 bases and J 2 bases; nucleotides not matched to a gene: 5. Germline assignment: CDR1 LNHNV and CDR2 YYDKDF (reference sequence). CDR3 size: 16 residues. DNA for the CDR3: TGTGCCACCAGCAGAGAGCTGGTAGCGGGGGCCTACGAGCAGTACTTC. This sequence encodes CATSRELVAGAYEQYF. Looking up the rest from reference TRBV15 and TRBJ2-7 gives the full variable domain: DAMVIQNPRYQVTQFGKPVTLSCSQTLNHNVMYWYQQKSSQAPKLLFHYYDKDFNNEADTPDNFQSRRPNTSFCFLDIRSPGLGDTAMYLCATSRELVAGAYEQYFGPGTRLTVT.

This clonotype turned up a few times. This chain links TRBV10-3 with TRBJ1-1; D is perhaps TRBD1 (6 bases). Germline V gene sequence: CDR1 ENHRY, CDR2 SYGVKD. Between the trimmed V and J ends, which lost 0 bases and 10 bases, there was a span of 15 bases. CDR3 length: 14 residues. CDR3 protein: CAISESVLGARAFF. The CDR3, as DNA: TGTGCCATCAGTGAGTCTGTTTTGGGGGCACGAGCTTTCTTT.

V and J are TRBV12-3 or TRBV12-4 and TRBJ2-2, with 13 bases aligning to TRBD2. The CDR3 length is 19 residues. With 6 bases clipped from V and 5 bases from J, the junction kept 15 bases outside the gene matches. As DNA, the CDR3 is TGTGCCAGCAGCAGGGCGGGGACCCGGACTAGCGGGAGAACCGGGGAGCTGTTTTTT. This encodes CASSRAGTRTSGRTGELFF.

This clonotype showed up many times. CDR3 nucleotides: TGTGCCAGCAGCTCAGGGACAGGGCGCACTGAAGCTTTCTTT. It encodes CASSSGTGRTEAFF. The chain links TRBV7-2 to TRBJ1-1; TRBD1 aligns across 9 bases. The CDR3 loop spans 14 amino acids. Trimming took 4 bases from V and 4 from J; bases not matched to a gene: 4. Per the germline V gene, CDR1 is SGHTA and CDR2 is FQGNSA.

In DNA form, the CDR3 reads TGTGCCAGCAGTTACGGACTAGCGGGAGGGTACAATGAGCAGTTCTTC. It is translated as CASSYGLAGGYNEQFF. The genes are TRBV6-6 and TRBJ2-1; 15 positions match TRBD2. Germline V gene data show CDR1 as MNHNY and CDR2 as SVGAGI (reference sequence). V gave up 2 bases and J gave up 4 bases; unmatched junction bases: 0. CDR3 length: 16 amino acids.

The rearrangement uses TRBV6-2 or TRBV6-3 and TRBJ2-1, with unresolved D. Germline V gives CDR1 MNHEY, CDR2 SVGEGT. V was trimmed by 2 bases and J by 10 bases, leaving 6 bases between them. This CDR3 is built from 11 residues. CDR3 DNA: TGTGCCAGCAGTTACCCCCCCGAGCAGTTCTTC. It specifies CASSYPPEQFF.

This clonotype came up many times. CDR3 in amino acids: CAWSRTRSGELFF. CDR3 in DNA: TGTGCCTGGAGTAGAACTAGGTCCGGGGAGCTGTTTTTT. This chain connects TRBV30 to TRBJ2-2; D is perhaps TRBD2 (5 bases). This CDR3 region has 13 residues. Between the trimmed V and J ends, which lost 2 bases and 6 bases, there was a span of 10 bases. In germline, CDR1 is GTSNPN, CDR2 SVGIG (reference sequence). The full variable domain, in which reference TRBV30 and TRBJ2-2 provide the parts outside the CDR3, is SQTIHQWPATLVQPVGSPLSLECTVEGTSNPNLYWYRQAAGRGLQLLFYSVGIGQISSEVPQNLSASRPQDRQFILSSKKLLLSDSGFYLCAWSRTRSGELFFGEGSRLTVL.

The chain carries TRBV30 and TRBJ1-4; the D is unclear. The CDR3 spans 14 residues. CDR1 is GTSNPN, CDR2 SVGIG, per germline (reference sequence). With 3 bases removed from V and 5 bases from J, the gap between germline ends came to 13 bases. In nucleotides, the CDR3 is TGTGCCTGGAGCCCGGGATCCACAAATGAAAAACTGTTTTTT. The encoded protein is CAWSPGSTNEKLFF.

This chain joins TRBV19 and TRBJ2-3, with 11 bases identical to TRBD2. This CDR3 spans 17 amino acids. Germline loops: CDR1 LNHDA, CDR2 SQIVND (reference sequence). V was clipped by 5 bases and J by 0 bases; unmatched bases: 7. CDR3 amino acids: CASSSSRTSGSTDTQYF. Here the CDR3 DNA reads TGTGCCAGTAGTTCCAGCAGGACTAGCGGGAGCACAGATACGCAGTATTTT.

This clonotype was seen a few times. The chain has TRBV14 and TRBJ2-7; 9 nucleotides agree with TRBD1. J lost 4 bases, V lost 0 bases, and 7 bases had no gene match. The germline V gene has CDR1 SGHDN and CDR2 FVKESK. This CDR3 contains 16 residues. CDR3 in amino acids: CASSQDIGTGIYEQYF. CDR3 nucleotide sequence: TGTGCCAGCAGCCAAGATATCGGGACAGGGATATACGAGCAGTACTTC. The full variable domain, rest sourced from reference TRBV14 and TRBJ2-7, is EAGVTQFPSHSVIEKGQTVTLRCDPISGHDNLYWYRRVMGKEIKFLLHFVKESKQDESGMPNNRFLAERTGGTYSTLKVQPAELEDSGVYFCASSQDIGTGIYEQYFGPGTRLTVT.

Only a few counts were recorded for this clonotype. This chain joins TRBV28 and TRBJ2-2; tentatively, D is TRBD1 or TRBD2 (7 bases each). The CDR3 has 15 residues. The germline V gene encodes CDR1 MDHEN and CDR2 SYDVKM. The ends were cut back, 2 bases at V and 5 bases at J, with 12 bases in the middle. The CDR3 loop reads CASSLSGTETGELFF. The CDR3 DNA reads TGTGCCAGCAGTTTAAGCGGGACAGAAACCGGGGAGCTGTTTTTT.

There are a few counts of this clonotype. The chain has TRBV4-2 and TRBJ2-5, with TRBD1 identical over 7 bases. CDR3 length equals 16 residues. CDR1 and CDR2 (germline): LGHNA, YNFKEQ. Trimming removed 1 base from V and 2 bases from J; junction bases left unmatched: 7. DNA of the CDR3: TGTGCCAGCAGCCAAGCGGTGGGACAGTCACAAGAGACCCAGTACTTC. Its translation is CASSQAVGQSQETQYF.

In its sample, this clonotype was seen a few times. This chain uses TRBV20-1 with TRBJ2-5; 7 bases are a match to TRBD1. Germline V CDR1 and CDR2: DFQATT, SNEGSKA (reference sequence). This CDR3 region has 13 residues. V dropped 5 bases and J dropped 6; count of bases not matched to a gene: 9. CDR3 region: CSALTGFEQTQYF. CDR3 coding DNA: TGCAGTGCTTTGACAGGGTTTGAGCAGACCCAGTACTTC.

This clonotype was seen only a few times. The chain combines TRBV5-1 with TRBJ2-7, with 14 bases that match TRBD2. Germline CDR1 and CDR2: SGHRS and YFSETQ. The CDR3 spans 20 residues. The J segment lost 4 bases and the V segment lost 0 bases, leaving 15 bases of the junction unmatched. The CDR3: CASSLDSDKTSGRAWYEQYF. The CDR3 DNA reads TGCGCCAGCAGCTTGGATTCGGACAAGACTAGCGGGAGGGCCTGGTACGAGCAGTACTTC. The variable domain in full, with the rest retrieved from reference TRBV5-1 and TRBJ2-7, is KAGVTQTPRYLIKTRGQQVTLSCSPISGHRSVSWYQQTPGQGLQFLFEYFSETQRNKGNFPGRFSGRQFSNSRSEMNVSTLELGDSALYLCASSLDSDKTSGRAWYEQYFGPGTRLTVT.

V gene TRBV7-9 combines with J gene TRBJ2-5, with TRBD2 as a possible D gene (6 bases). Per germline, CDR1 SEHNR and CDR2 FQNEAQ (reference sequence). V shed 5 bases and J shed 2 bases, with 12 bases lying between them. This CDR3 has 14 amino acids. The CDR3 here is CASSRRDLQETQYF. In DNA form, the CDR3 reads TGTGCCAGCAGCCGGCGGGACCTTCAAGAGACCCAGTACTTC.

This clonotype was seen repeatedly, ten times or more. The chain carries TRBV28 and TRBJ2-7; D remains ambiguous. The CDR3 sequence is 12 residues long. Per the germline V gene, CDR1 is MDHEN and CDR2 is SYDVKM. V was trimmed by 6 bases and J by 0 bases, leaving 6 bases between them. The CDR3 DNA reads TGTGCCAGCAGCTACCTCTCCTACGAGCAGTACTTC. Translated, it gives CASSYLSYEQYF.

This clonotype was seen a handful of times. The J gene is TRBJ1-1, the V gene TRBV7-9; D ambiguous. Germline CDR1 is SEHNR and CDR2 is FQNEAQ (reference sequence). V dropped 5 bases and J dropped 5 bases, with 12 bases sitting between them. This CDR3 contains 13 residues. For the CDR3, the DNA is TGTGCCAGCAGCCCTCCCGGCGAGACTGAAGCTTTCTTT. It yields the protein CASSPPGETEAFF. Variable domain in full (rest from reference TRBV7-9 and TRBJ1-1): DTGVSQNPRHKITKRGQNVTFRCDPISEHNRLYWYRQTLGQGPEFLTYFQNEAQLEKSRLLSDRFSAERPKGSFSTLEIQRTEQGDSAMYLCASSPPGETEAFFGQGTRLTVV.

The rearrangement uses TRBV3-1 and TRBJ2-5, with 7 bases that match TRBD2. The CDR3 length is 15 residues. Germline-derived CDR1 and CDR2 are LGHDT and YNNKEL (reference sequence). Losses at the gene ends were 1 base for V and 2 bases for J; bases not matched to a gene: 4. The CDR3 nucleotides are TGTGCCAGCAGCCAAGGCCTAGCGGCTCAAGAGACCCAGTACTTC. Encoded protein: CASSQGLAAQETQYF.

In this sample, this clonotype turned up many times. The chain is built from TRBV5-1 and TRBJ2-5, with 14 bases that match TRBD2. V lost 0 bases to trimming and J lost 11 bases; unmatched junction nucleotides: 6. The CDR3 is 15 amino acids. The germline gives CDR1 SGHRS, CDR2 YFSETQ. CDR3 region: CASSLGGLAGDRQYF. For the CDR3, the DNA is TGCGCCAGCAGCTTGGGGGGACTAGCGGGAGACCGTCAGTACTTC.

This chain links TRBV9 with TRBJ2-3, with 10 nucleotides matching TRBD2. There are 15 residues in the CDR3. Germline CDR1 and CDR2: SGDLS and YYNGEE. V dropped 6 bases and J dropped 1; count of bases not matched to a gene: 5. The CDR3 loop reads CASNLGTSGTDTQYF. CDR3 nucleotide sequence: TGTGCCAGCAACCTCGGGACTAGCGGCACAGATACGCAGTATTTT.

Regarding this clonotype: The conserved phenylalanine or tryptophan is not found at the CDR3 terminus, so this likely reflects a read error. The chain's CDR3 is CASSLDTGYQPQHL. The CDR3 bases are TGTGCCAGCAGCTTGGACACAGGATATCAGCCCCAGCATCTT. V and J are TRBV5-5 and TRBJ1-5; D is perhaps TRBD1 (5 bases). CDR3 length: 14 residues. Germline V gene data show CDR1 as SGHKS and CDR2 as YYEKEE (reference sequence). Trimming took 0 bases from V and 5 from J, leaving 9 bases between them.

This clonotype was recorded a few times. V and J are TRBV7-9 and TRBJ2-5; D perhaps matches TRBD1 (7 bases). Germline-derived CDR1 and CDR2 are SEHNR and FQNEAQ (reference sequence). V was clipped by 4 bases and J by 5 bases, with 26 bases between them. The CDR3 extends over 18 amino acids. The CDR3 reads CASSSPGLDRAGKETQYF. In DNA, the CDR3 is TGTGCCAGCAGCTCCCCCGGATTAGACAGGGCGGGGAAGGAGACCCAGTACTTC.

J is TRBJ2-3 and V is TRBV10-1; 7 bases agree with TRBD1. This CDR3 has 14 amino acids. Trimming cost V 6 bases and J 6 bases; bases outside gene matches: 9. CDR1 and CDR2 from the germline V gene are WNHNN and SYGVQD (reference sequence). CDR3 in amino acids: CASSHPTGADTQYF. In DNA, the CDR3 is TGCGCCAGCAGCCACCCTACAGGGGCTGATACGCAGTATTTT.

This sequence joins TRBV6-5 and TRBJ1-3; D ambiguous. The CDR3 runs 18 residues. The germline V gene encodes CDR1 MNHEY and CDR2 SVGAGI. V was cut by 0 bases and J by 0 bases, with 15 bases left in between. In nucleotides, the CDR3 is TGTGCCAGCAGTTACTCGAGTTCGGGAGCCTCCTCTGGAAACACCATATATTTT. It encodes CASSYSSSGASSGNTIYF.

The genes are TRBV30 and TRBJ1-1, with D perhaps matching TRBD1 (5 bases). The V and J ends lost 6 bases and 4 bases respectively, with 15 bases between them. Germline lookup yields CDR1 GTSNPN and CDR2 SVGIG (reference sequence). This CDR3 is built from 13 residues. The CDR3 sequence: CACISAGPTEAFF. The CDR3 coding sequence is TGTGCCTGCATCTCGGCAGGGCCCACTGAAGCTTTCTTT.

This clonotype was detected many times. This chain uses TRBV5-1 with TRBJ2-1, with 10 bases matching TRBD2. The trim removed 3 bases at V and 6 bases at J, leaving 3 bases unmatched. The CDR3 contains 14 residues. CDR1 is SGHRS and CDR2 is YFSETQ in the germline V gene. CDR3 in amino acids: CASSSGLAANEQFF. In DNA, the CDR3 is TGCGCCAGCAGCTCCGGACTAGCGGCCAATGAGCAGTTCTTC.

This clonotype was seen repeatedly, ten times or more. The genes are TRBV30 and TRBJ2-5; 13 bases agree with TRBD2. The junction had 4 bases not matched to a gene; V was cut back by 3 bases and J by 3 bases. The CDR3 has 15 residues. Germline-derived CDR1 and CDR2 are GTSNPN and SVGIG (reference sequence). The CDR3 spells CAWRRGLAGKETQYF. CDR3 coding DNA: TGTGCCTGGAGAAGGGGACTAGCGGGAAAAGAGACCCAGTACTTC.

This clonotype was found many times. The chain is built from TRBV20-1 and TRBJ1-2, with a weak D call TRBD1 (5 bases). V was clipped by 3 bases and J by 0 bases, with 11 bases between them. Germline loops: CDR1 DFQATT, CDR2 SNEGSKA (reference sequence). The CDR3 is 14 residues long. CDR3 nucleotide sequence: TGCAGTGCTAGCAGGGACGGATCTAACTATGGCTACACCTTC. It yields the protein CSASRDGSNYGYTF.